This TCR beta chain came from a study of CD8 T cells in ankylosing spondylitis. Overall study results and limits: Made up of under ten highly homologous variants, a TCR beta motif appeared characteristic of ankylosing spondylitis blood.

In this sample, this clonotype turned up a few times. The antigen is not known. A quantitative 5'-RACE method, one with molecular barcodes, was used to make TCR beta libraries. TCRdb itself ran the 5' RACE reads through MiXCR, one entry per CDR3 protein. Here the sample spans approximately 240,000 distinct CDR3 sequences, 20% to 30% being singletons. The TCR comes from a male donor with ankylosing spondylitis or in good health (not recorded which). The source material was blood, either unsorted or a sorted T cell fraction (not recorded which).

The chain's CDR3 is CASSLSSHPTDTQYF. Here the CDR3 DNA reads TGTGCCAGCAGCCTCAGTAGCCATCCCACAGATACGCAGTATTTT. J is TRBJ2-3 and V is TRBV6-1, with D unresolved. Germline lookup yields CDR1 MNHNS and CDR2 SASEGT. This CDR3 region has 15 residues. V shed 6 bases and J shed 2 bases, with 15 bases lying between them.